These T cell receptor beta chains were read from a single sample in a study of blood T cell repertoires in COVID-19. Sequenced by immunoSEQ multiplex PCR; TCRdb stores in-frame clones only, minus some. The sample has around 250,000 clones; about 83% are singletons. Sequenced material: peripheral blood. The receptors here all came from an older man with acute or convalescent COVID-19. Each CDR3 is given with its conserved first and last residue.

j_call v_call cdr3_aa
TRBJ1-4 TRBV2 CASSEATGIEKLFF
TRBJ2-2 TRBV7-3 CASSPTDRGHTGELFF
TRBJ2-5 TRBV2 CATGLGQQETQYF
TRBJ1-2 TRBV28 CASLRGLGYYGYTF
TRBJ1-2 TRBV6-1 CASSEDRPAGGGGYTF
TRBJ2-2 TRBV9 CASSLSGDHTGELFF
TRBJ2-7 TRBV5-1 CASSSTGFSYEQYF
TRBJ2-1 TRBV2 CASRENRGRENEQFF
TRBJ2-2 TRBV7-9 CASSLALAGTGELFF
TRBJ2-5 TRBV5-1 CASSLGGIQETQYF
TRBJ2-7 TRBV5-4 CASTPRQGDYEQYF
TRBJ1-1 TRBV6-5 CASSSQMNTEAFF
TRBJ1-6 TRBV2 CASSISQGSPLHF
TRBJ2-7 TRBV27 CASRTSTGGRYEQYF
TRBJ2-7 TRBV5-4 CASSLTGFAYEQYF
TRBJ2-1 TRBV19 CASSIGGSGNSYNEQFF
TRBJ2-3 TRBV27 CASRTGVLGQYF
TRBJ1-6 TRBV19 CASNKVGTSDNSPLHF
TRBJ2-1 TRBV5-4 CASSLTGGNEQFF
TRBJ2-5 TRBV7-8 CASSLSSGGGMETQYF
TRBJ2-7 TRBV6-1 CASSEEAGAHHEQYF
TRBJ1-2 TRBV5-1 CASSSTGLTYGYTF
TRBJ2-5 TRBV5-1 CASSFTSGNQETQYF
TRBJ1-1 TRBV18 CASSPGASEAFF
TRBJ2-4 TRBV27 CASSRGLVKNIQYF
TRBJ1-2 TRBV7-8 CASSFPSRYGYTF
TRBJ2-1 TRBV3-1/TRBV3-2 CASSQDWAAGGHNEQFF
TRBJ1-1 TRBV5-1 CASSARTENTEAFF
TRBJ2-4 TRBV27 CASSPGTSLGNIQYF
TRBJ2-1 TRBV6-4 CASSDSLRRANYNEQFF
TRBJ2-7 TRBV7-9 CASSLADRGHEQYF
TRBJ2-7 TRBV10-3 CAISGQGAYEQYF
TRBJ2-7 TRBV28 CASRSGVYEQYF
TRBJ1-4 TRBV5-1 CASSPGGGGNEKLFF
TRBJ1-1 TRBV5-8 CASSLKMGGEAFF
TRBJ1-5 TRBV5-6 CASSFQGTQPQHF
TRBJ2-2 TRBV7-2 CASSLPPSNTGELFF
TRBJ2-3 TRBV5-1 CASSPGQGPDTQYF
TRBJ2-3 TRBV7-2 CASSPRTLAGPDTQYF
TRBJ2-2 TRBV3-1/TRBV3-2 CASSRRFANTGELFF
TRBJ1-4 TRBV5-8 CASSLWATTNEKLFF
TRBJ1-1 TRBV15 CATSRDSLKGTEAFF
TRBJ1-5 TRBV5-5 CASSLEQGSQPQHF
TRBJ2-3 TRBV10-3 CAISEGGSRTDTQYF
TRBJ1-1 TRBV2 CASSLARVNTEAFF
TRBJ2-3 TRBV24-1 CATSVGGGTDTQYF
TRBJ2-7 TRBV28 CASSQHLGQVYEQYF
TRBJ2-3 TRBV7-6 CASSLGLAGGGTDTQYF
TRBJ2-4 TRBV27 CASSQRVEANIQYF
TRBJ2-5 TRBV7-7 CATSGQGVETQYF
TRBJ1-4 TRBV6-5 CASRPWTDRQKLFF
TRBJ2-3 TRBV11-2 CASSPPGTDTQYF
TRBJ1-1 TRBV15 CATSRGGGTEAFF
TRBJ2-1 TRBV28 CASSPPRQRGGREQFF
TRBJ2-1 TRBV9 CASSASISGTSGSSFGNEQFF
TRBJ2-1 TRBV27 CASSPSPQYSSYNEQFF
TRBJ2-2 TRBV18 CASSPWDSLSGELFF
TRBJ2-3 TRBV18 CASSPSRRAGTDTQYF
TRBJ2-1 TRBV11-2 CASSLVRASGRSPRNEQFF